This passage covers 28 T cell receptor beta chains from one sample sequenced in a study of cytomegalovirus exposure and HLA in healthy donors. The PCR ran on 60 Vbeta and 13 Jbeta primers. Clones were read by immunoSEQ multiplex PCR, and TCRdb kept only the in-frame ones, dropping some. Recorded here are tens of thousands of clones; the top ten clones represent approximately 13%. The sequencing sample was made of PBMCs. Receptors originate from a woman between 55 and 75 years old in good health and CMV-seropositive.

The chain is built from TRBV28 and TRBJ1-2, with D unresolved. This CDR3 is built from 12 residues. Germline V gives CDR1 MDHEN, CDR2 SYDVKM. Trimming cost V 6 bases and J 3 bases, with 8 bases left between them. The CDR3 DNA reads as TGTGCCAGCAGGACCGGGGACTATGGCTACACCTTC. Translating it yields CASRTGDYGYTF.

The V gene is TRBV7-9, the J gene TRBJ1-2, with 10 positions matching TRBD1. This CDR3 comprises 16 residues. Germline V gives CDR1 SEHNR, CDR2 FQNEAQ (reference sequence). Unmatched junction bases numbered 8, after V lost 5 bases and J lost 2 bases. The CDR3 sequence is CASSPVGQGLNYGYTF. In DNA, the CDR3 is TGTGCCAGCAGCCCCGTGGGACAGGGGCTAAACTATGGCTACACCTTC.

This chain connects TRBV5-1 to TRBJ1-2; possible D gene TRBD1, 6 bases. CDR1 and CDR2 from the germline V gene are SGHRS and YFSETQ. CDR3 length: 13 amino acids. V lost 4 bases and J lost 8, with 15 bases in between. The CDR3 nucleotides are TGCGCCAGCAGCCCGCGTGGGGGCCAGGGCTACACCTTC. Amino acids: CASSPRGGQGYTF.

J is TRBJ1-2 and V is TRBV12-5; D uncertain. V lost 2 bases to trimming and J lost 1 base, with 8 bases between them. There are 14 residues in the CDR3. The germline gives CDR1 LGHNT, CDR2 FRNRAP. The CDR3 region has the DNA TGTGCTAGTGGTTTGTCTCCCAGTAACTATGGCTACACCTTC. Its protein is CASGLSPSNYGYTF.

The gene calls are TRBV5-1 and TRBJ2-2; the D gene is possibly TRBD1 (6 bases). The germline V gene has CDR1 SGHRS and CDR2 YFSETQ. Trimming removed 2 bases from V and 7 bases from J, with 12 bases in between. The CDR3 is 14 amino acids. The chain's CDR3 is CASSFRLQGGELFF. DNA of the CDR3: TGCGCCAGCAGCTTCCGACTACAGGGCGGGGAGCTGTTTTTT.

This chain connects TRBV11-3 to TRBJ2-5, with D unclear. Looked up from germline, CDR1 is SGHNT and CDR2 is YENEEA. Deletions cut 5 bases from V and 3 bases from J, with 13 bases between. The CDR3 is 14 amino acids. The CDR3 DNA reads as TGTGCCAGCAGCCCCGGAAGTACAGAAGAGACCCAGTACTTC. Amino acid sequence: CASSPGSTEETQYF.

The rearrangement joins TRBV5-6 to TRBJ2-7; 8 nucleotides match TRBD1. This CDR3 is 17 amino acids long. Germline lookup yields CDR1 SGHDT and CDR2 YYEEEE. V dropped 7 bases and J dropped 6; count of bases not matched to a gene: 21. In nucleotides, the CDR3 is TGTGCCAGCGTACCCCGGACAGGGATTTCTTGGGCCGGCGAGCAGTACTTC. It translates to CASVPRTGISWAGEQYF.

V and J are TRBV7-2 and TRBJ1-3; no definite D call. The CDR3 totals 13 residues. V lost 4 bases and J 4 bases, leaving 8 bases between the germline ends. Germline assignment: CDR1 SGHTA and CDR2 FQGNSA. The CDR3 sequence: CASSSQPGNTIYF. The CDR3 nucleotides read TGTGCCAGCAGCTCACAACCGGGAAACACCATATATTTT.

The rearrangement links TRBV7-6 to TRBJ1-1; 10 nucleotides align to TRBD1. The length of the CDR3 is 18 residues. Germline lookup yields CDR1 SGHVS and CDR2 FNYEAQ. Germline trimming cut 1 base from V and 4 bases from J; bases unmatched to any gene: 12. In DNA, the CDR3 is TGTGCCAGCAGCTTAGTCCATGGGACAGGGGTTAGAGGCACTGAAGCTTTCTTT. This sequence encodes CASSLVHGTGVRGTEAFF. The variable domain in full, with the rest retrieved from reference TRBV7-6 and TRBJ1-1, is GAGVSQSPRYKVTKRGQDVALRCDPISGHVSLYWYRQALGQGPEFLTYFNYEAQQDKSGLPNDRFSAERPEGSISTLTIQRTEQRDSAMYRCASSLVHGTGVRGTEAFFGQGTRLTVV.

This chain uses TRBV10-3 with TRBJ2-3; 8 bases align to TRBD1. J was trimmed by 4 bases and V by 6 bases; bases with no gene match: 3. The CDR3 extends over 13 amino acids. Germline CDR1 is ENHRY and CDR2 is SYGVKD. CDR3 residues: CAISGQGPDTQYF. The CDR3 coding sequence is TGTGCCATCAGCGGACAGGGCCCAGATACGCAGTATTTT.

Concerning this clone: Other nucleotide sequences from this sample produce the same CDR3. The chain links TRBV19 to TRBJ1-5, with a weak D call TRBD1 (6 bases). CDR1 and CDR2 from the germline V gene are LNHDA and SQIVND (reference sequence). The CDR3 runs 14 residues. Trimming removed 6 bases from V and 4 bases from J, with 13 bases in between. CDR3 nucleotides: TGTGCCAGTAGCATCCGGGACACTAATCAGCCCCAGCATTTT. Translation: CASSIRDTNQPQHF.

The chain employs TRBV20-1 and TRBJ2-7, with a weak D call TRBD2 (5 bases). Trimming pared 2 bases from V and 9 bases from J, leaving 11 bases between. CDR3 size: 11 residues. Germline loops: CDR1 DFQATT, CDR2 SNEGSKA (reference sequence). The CDR3 DNA follows: TGCAGTGCTAGATTGGTAGAGGGGCAGTACTTC. Protein sequence: CSARLVEGQYF.

On this clone: Other DNA sequences within the sample encode an identical CDR3. The chain combines TRBV10-3 with TRBJ2-2, with 7 positions matching TRBD1. Germline CDR1 reads ENHRY; CDR2 reads SYGVKD. This CDR3 has 16 amino acids. The V gene end was trimmed by 3 bases and the J gene end by 0 bases; junction bases not matched to a gene: 4. The CDR3 sequence: CAISEPGTANTGELFF. The CDR3 DNA reads as TGTGCCATCAGTGAACCCGGGACAGCGAACACCGGGGAGCTGTTTTTT.

The chain links TRBV5-4 to TRBJ2-7; maybe TRBD1 (5 bases). V was pared by 2 bases and J by 7 bases, with 19 bases between. The CDR3 has 15 amino acids. Germline CDR1 and CDR2: SGHNT and YYREEE (reference sequence). The CDR3 nucleotides are TGTGCCAGCAGCTTAGGTCGGGCAGGGCTTTGGGAGCAGTACTTC. Translating gives CASSLGRAGLWEQYF.

The chain uses TRBV19 and TRBJ2-3, with 8 bases that match TRBD1. V shed 7 bases and J 2 bases; nucleotides not matched to a gene: 11. The CDR3 runs 16 residues. Germline V gives CDR1 LNHDA, CDR2 SQIVND (reference sequence). CDR3 sequence (DNA): TGTGCCAGTACCCCAGGGGGCGAAGCTCTCACAGATACGCAGTATTTT. It yields the protein CASTPGGEALTDTQYF.

The chain links TRBV7-6 to TRBJ2-7; the match to TRBD1 covers 9 bases. Per the germline V gene, CDR1 is SGHVS and CDR2 is FNYEAQ. The V and J ends lost 2 bases and 2 bases, in that order; junction bases with no gene match: 7. The CDR3 contains 16 residues. The CDR3 sequence: CASSLSRTGATYEQYF. The CDR3 DNA is TGTGCCAGCAGCTTAAGTCGGACAGGGGCCACCTACGAGCAGTACTTC. Combining the CDR3 with reference TRBV7-6 and TRBJ2-7 gives the whole variable domain GAGVSQSPRYKVTKRGQDVALRCDPISGHVSLYWYRQALGQGPEFLTYFNYEAQQDKSGLPNDRFSAERPEGSISTLTIQRTEQRDSAMYRCASSLSRTGATYEQYFGPGTRLTVT.

V is TRBV12-5 and J is TRBJ2-7; D remains ambiguous. V lost 0 bases to trimming and J lost 2 bases, with 8 bases between them. This CDR3 is built from 14 residues. Germline V gene data show CDR1 as LGHNT and CDR2 as FRNRAP. DNA for the CDR3: TGTGCTAGTGGTTTGGTGCGTACTACCTACGAGCAGTACTTC. This encodes CASGLVRTTYEQYF.

The rearrangement links TRBV4-3 to TRBJ1-5; D call uncertain. V was cut by 1 base and J by 1 base, with 8 bases left in between. The CDR3 contains 15 residues. Germline V lookup: CDR1 LGHNA, CDR2 YSLEER. The CDR3 DNA follows: TGCGCCAGCAGCCAAGCAACAGCCAGCAATCAGCCCCAGCATTTT. This codes for CASSQATASNQPQHF.

The chain uses TRBV11-2 and TRBJ1-3; D not resolved. Germline V gene data show CDR1 as SGHAT and CDR2 as FQNNGV. CDR3 size: 16 residues. Deletions cut 5 bases from V and 0 bases from J, with 14 bases between. In DNA, the CDR3 is TGTGCCAGCAGCCCACGATTCATGAGCTCTGGAAACACCATATATTTT. Amino acid sequence: CASSPRFMSSGNTIYF.

The rearrangement uses TRBV2 and TRBJ1-1; D gene unclear. Germline V CDR1 and CDR2: SNHLY, FYNNEI. This CDR3 region has 12 residues. Trimming stripped 5 bases from V and 1 base from J, with 5 bases between. CDR3 nucleotides: TGTGCCAGCAGTCGACAGAACACTGAAGCTTTCTTT. Protein: CASSRQNTEAFF. The full variable domain, in which reference TRBV2 and TRBJ1-1 provide the parts outside the CDR3, is EPEVTQTPSHQVTQMGQEVILRCVPISNHLYFYWYRQILGQKVEFLVSFYNNEISEKSEIFDDQFSVERPDGSNFTLKIRSTKLEDSAMYFCASSRQNTEAFFGQGTRLTVV.

J is TRBJ1-3 and V is TRBV4-1, with D perhaps TRBD1 (5 bases). The germline CDR1 and CDR2 sequences are MGHRA and YSYEKL. V was trimmed by 5 bases and J by 0 bases, leaving 14 bases between them. The CDR3 totals 16 residues. The CDR3, as DNA: TGCGCCAGCAGCACTCCAGCACAGGACTCTGGAAACACCATATATTTT. It yields the protein CASSTPAQDSGNTIYF.

As regards this clone: The junction shows a germline mismatch at one end, possibly a read error. The sample contains more than one DNA sequence encoding this CDR3. The chain recombines TRBV6-5 with TRBJ2-7; TRBD2 might be the D (6 bases). The CDR3 covers 10 residues. CDR1 and CDR2 (germline): MNHEY, SVGAGI. The CDR3 sequence is CASKGRWEYF. The CDR3 DNA reads TGTGCAAGCAAGGGGAGGTGGGAGTACTTC.

This rearrangement joins TRBV6-6 to TRBJ2-6, with D possibly TRBD2 on 5 matching bases. The CDR3 loop spans 15 amino acids. Germline V lookup: CDR1 MNHNY, CDR2 SVGAGI (reference sequence). Trimming stripped 2 bases from V and 2 bases from J, with 7 bases between. CDR3 sequence: CASSYDGAGANVLTF. The CDR3 bases are TGTGCCAGCAGTTACGACGGGGCTGGGGCCAACGTCCTGACTTTC.

The V call is TRBV6-5, the J call TRBJ1-2; D not certain. Between the trimmed V and J ends, which lost 2 bases and 4 bases, there was a span of 11 bases. Germline values: CDR1 MNHEY, CDR2 SVGAGI. The CDR3 is made up of 14 amino acids. The CDR3 here is CASSYEPERYGYTF. CDR3 DNA: TGTGCCAGCAGTTACGAGCCTGAGCGCTATGGCTACACCTTC.

The chain joins TRBV9 to TRBJ2-3; the D is unclear. The CDR3 runs to 15 residues. The V and J ends lost 4 bases and 2 bases respectively, with 14 bases between them. Germline assignment: CDR1 SGDLS and CDR2 YYNGEE. This chain's CDR3 is CASSLIGQVTDTQYF. CDR3 nucleotides: TGTGCCAGCAGCCTAATTGGGCAGGTCACAGATACGCAGTATTTT.

This sequence joins TRBV5-1 and TRBJ1-6; 9 nucleotides agree with TRBD1. The germline V gene has CDR1 SGHRS and CDR2 YFSETQ. The CDR3 length is 15 residues. V lost 1 base and J lost 6; bases outside the gene matches: 2. The CDR3 sequence: CASSLLDRGNSPLHF. CDR3 in DNA: TGCGCCAGCAGCTTGTTGGACAGGGGTAATTCACCCCTCCACTTT.

The chain combines TRBV11-3 with TRBJ2-7; 7 bases line up with TRBD1. V was pared by 5 bases and J by 2 bases, with 3 bases of the junction left unmatched. The germline gives CDR1 SGHNT, CDR2 YENEEA. This CDR3 contains 13 residues. The CDR3 DNA follows: TGTGCCAGCAGCCGAGGACAGGCCTACGAGCAGTACTTC. It translates to CASSRGQAYEQYF.

V and J are TRBV5-1 and TRBJ1-4, with a possible D match to TRBD1 (6 bases). The CDR3 has 14 residues. The V gene's germline CDR1 is SGHRS and CDR2 YFSETQ. The V and J ends lost 0 bases and 8 bases respectively, with 11 bases between them. The chain's CDR3 is CASSLVQGGEKLFF. As DNA, the CDR3 is TGCGCCAGCAGCTTGGTACAGGGCGGAGAAAAACTGTTTTTT.